This TCR beta chain comes out of a study of blood T cell repertoires in COVID-19. Overall study: Acute and convalescent COVID-19 specimens originated in the United States, Italy and Spain. Sample material is recorded as cDNA or gDNA derived from T cells, B-cell-depleted T cells, or PBMCs.

This clone was observed once. Methods used by the authors: By means of reference gene primer amplification, nucleated cell counts were estimated. Profiling relied on immunoSEQ multiplex PCR, and the TCRdb table lists in-frame clones only, not all of them. Clonal size and the V and J genes are those of that table, whereas D and trimming came from the DNA. The table has tens of thousands of clones, 83% seen once; the top ten hold roughly 32%. Looked up from germline, CDR1 is SGHRS and CDR2 is YFSETQ. Trimming removed 4 bases from V and 0 bases from J, with 9 bases in between. This CDR3 has 14 amino acids.

The clonotype was recovered from a woman of 80 years or more with acute or convalescent COVID-19. The specimen was peripheral blood. The genes are TRBV5-1 and TRBJ2-3; a possible D gene is TRBD2 (6 bases). In DNA, the CDR3 is TGCGCCAGCAGCGGGACTTCTAGCACAGATACGCAGTATTTT. Translation: CASSGTSSTDTQYF.